This T cell receptor (beta chain) is from a study of vaccination and CD4 T cells after COVID-19 (dated by TCRdb to the early 2020s). General notes on the study: Convalescent patients had a positive SARS-CoV-2 result on nasal swab PCR, and of these patients, some ten had mild disease and one had severe disease. Control cultures received a CEFX viral epitope pool as the positive control, an HIV-1 Nef peptide pool as the negative control, or no peptide. Post-vaccine blood samples were obtained a median of around 67 days after the second vaccine dose, with a range of about 14 to 250 days. Post-COVID blood samples were collected from convalescent patients a median of approximately 100 days after diagnosis, with a range of about 30 to 170 days. Participants received two doses of either the Pfizer-BioNTech BNT162b2 vaccine (n=8) or the Moderna mRNA-1273 vaccine (n=2). In the convalescent cohort there were six males and four females, among whom were two Hispanic individuals, seven Caucasians, two Asians and one multiracial person. Culture stimuli were overlapping spike peptide pools from SARS-CoV-2 and from the common cold coronaviruses HCoV-NL63, HCoV-OC43 and HCoV-229E. The spike-specific CD4+ TCR repertoire was compared before and after mRNA vaccination in nine to ten COVID-19 convalescent patients and a few infection-naive healthy vaccine recipients.

Sequences SNHLY (CDR1) and FYNNEI (CDR2) are obtained from the germline V gene. The V and J ends are trimmed by 6 bases and 7 bases, leaving 10 bases between them. The CDR3, cysteine through phenylalanine, is 12 amino acids long. Just the 36-base CDR3 DNA is kept, in frame starting at base 1. The protocol used for the library was PCR. DNA from cultured CD4+ T cells underwent TCR sequencing with the Oncomine TCR Beta short-read assay at the Johns Hopkins FTIC core. The QIAamp micro DNA kit was used to extract genomic DNA from the cultured CD4+ T cells. Oncomine TCR Beta libraries made from cultured CD4+ T cells were pooled using unique dual indexes and sequenced on an Illumina iSeq 100. The authors' analysis ran thus. Non-productive sequences were removed, and CDR3s that did not start with C, did not end with F or W, or were shorter than 7 amino acids were discarded. The MANAFEST web application was used to identify antigen-specific clonotypes by comparing peptide-stimulated wells against reference wells and other culture wells. An FDR below 0.05, an odds ratio above 5, and a productive frequency above 0.1% in at least two of three replicate wells were required for clones to be considered positive. A clonotype was classed as cross-reactive if the clonotype showed significant expansion both in SARS-CoV-2 spike wells and in at least one common cold coronavirus spike condition. Levenshtein distances (stringdist) and unrooted phylogenetic trees (ape) in R version 3.6.1 were used to assess CDR3 homology. TCRdb's own reprocessing of the public reads used fastp at Q25 and MiXCR and kept productive beta chains. All rows with the same CDR3 protein become a single entry with the most common DNA and genes. TCRdb's processing, not the authors' own work, is the source of the V and J calls. The sample records 22,000 or so distinct CDR3 sequences, around 43% of which are singletons. The leading ten clones occupy about 12% of the sample.

Overall results and qualifications from the work: The number of convalescent patients in the study was relatively small, and the study did not examine early timepoints following natural infection. An increase in the median number of SARS-CoV-2-reactive clonotypes from approximately 20 after infection to 38 after vaccination was observed, but the change was not found to be significant. In convalescent patients, nearly all vaccine-specific clones (304 of 307) were found to be mono-reactive for SARS-CoV-2 spike rather than cross-reactive with common cold coronaviruses. Among convalescent patients, a median around 86% of the SARS-CoV-2-reactive clones seen after vaccination appeared only after vaccination, which suggests priming specific to the vaccine.

Comments on this clonotype: Its antigen is unknown. No base-level quality is on record; no much larger clone is a single base apart.

According to the study, the label for this sample's treatment or condition signals: approximately 9-day PBMC culture with coronavirus spike peptide pools or control peptides (ViraFEST assay). The ViraFEST assay was used in the study, in which antigen-specific T cells were expanded with peptide pools and expanded clonotypes were subsequently identified by TCR sequencing. The convalescent patients' positive SARS-CoV-2 PCR tests fell between March and December 2020, which was before the Alpha, Beta and Delta variants emerged in the United States. About 1.8 million PBMCs per well were cultured in IMDM with approximately 4.9% human AB serum and 8.5 to 10 IU/ml IL-2, plus 10 ug/ml peptide pools. Half of the culture medium was replaced with fresh IL-2-containing medium on days 3 and 7. After approximately 11 days of culture, CD4+ T cells were isolated by negative selection with the EasySep CD4+ T cell isolation kit. PBMCs were separated from whole blood using Ficoll-Paque Plus gradient centrifugation and then either used fresh or cryopreserved at -140C. Culture conditions were generally each tested in triplicate wells.

This receptor chain uses TRBV2 and TRBJ2-1; a weak D assignment points to TRBD1 (5 bases agree). The TCR comes from a human donor who had recovered from COVID-19. Material: CD4+ T cells from blood, cultured in vitro. The CDR3 corresponds to CASRGAVNEQFF. The bases read TGTGCCAGCAGAGGGGCCGTAAATGAGCAGTTCTTC.